Listed below are T cell receptor beta chains from one sample, sequenced in a study of shared clonotypes between healthy human individuals. This table comes from immunoSEQ multiplex PCR, and its TCRdb copy is limited to in-frame clones, with some not included. The table records about 2.3 million clones, over 85% of them present only once. The specimen was naive CD4+ T cells from PBMCs. These receptors originate from a man between 18 and 35 years old in good health. Some clones in this sample may be carry-over from other donors' samples. The CDR3 runs from the conserved cysteine through the conserved F or W. A D gene is named only where the DNA matches it firmly. A row's size may be missing; if present it is once, few, many or a size class.

v_call	j_call	clone_size	d_call	cdr3_nt	cdr3_aa
TRBV20-1	TRBJ2-7	-	-	TGCAGTGCCCACCCGGGGCCCGAGCAGTACTTC	CSAHPGPEQYF
TRBV5-6	TRBJ2-7	-	-	TGTGCCAGCGAACATAGCGGCGGCTACGAGCAGTACTTC	CASEHSGGYEQYF
TRBV28	TRBJ2-1	-	-	TGTGCCAGCAGTTTATGGGGGCCCTACAATGAGCAGTTCTTC	CASSLWGPYNEQFF
TRBV28	TRBJ2-1	-	TRBD2	TGTGCCAGCAGCCGAGGGACTAGCGGGACCAATGAGCAGTTCTTC	CASSRGTSGTNEQFF
TRBV19	TRBJ1-5	-	-	TGTGCCAGTAGTATGAGGGATAATCAGCCCCAGCATTTT	CASSMRDNQPQHF
TRBV28	TRBJ1-2	-	TRBD1	TGTGCCAGCAGTTTCCGGGACAGGGTAGGCGGCTACACCTTC	CASSFRDRVGGYTF
TRBV9	TRBJ2-3	-	-	TGTGCCAGCACCGTAGCCATGGCGGGCAGCACAGATACGCAGTATTTT	CASTVAMAGSTDTQYF
TRBV28	TRBJ1-2	-	-	TGTGCCAGCAGTTTGGGGCAGGGGCAATACTATGGCTACACCTTC	CASSLGQGQYYGYTF
TRBV28	TRBJ2-1	once	-	TGTGCCAGCAGTCCAGAAACCCCGGCAGGGGCGCAGTTCTTC	CASSPETPAGAQFF
TRBV5-1	TRBJ2-3	-	-	TGCGCCAGCAGCTCCGGGACACCCACAGATACGCAGTATTTT	CASSSGTPTDTQYF
TRBV5-4	TRBJ2-2	-	-	TGTGCCAGCAGCTTGGATCTAGGGCAGGGTGGGCACACCGGGGAGCTGTTTTTT	CASSLDLGQGGHTGELFF
TRBV5-1	TRBJ2-7	-	TRBD2	TGCGCCAGCAGCATGATAGCGGGATCGAACTACGAGCAGTACTTC	CASSMIAGSNYEQYF
TRBV28	TRBJ1-1	-	-	TGTGCCAGCAGTTCAGGGGAATACACTGAAGCTTTCTTT	CASSSGEYTEAFF
TRBV27	TRBJ1-5	-	TRBD1	TGTGCCAGCAGCGGACAGGGGAATCAGCCCCAGCATTTT	CASSGQGNQPQHF
TRBV9	TRBJ1-3	-	TRBD1	TGTGCCAGCAGCGTAGGGGAGGGGGCAAGGCGGGTAAACACCATATATTTT	CASSVGEGARRVNTIYF
TRBV5-1	TRBJ2-7	-	-	TGCGCCAGCTCCCCCGGGACCCCGGGTGTCGAGCAGTACTTC	CASSPGTPGVEQYF
TRBV28	TRBJ2-6	-	TRBD2	TGTGCCAGCAGTTTAAACCTAGCGGGAGTGGCTGGGGCCAACGTCCTGACTTTC	CASSLNLAGVAGANVLTF
TRBV11-2	TRBJ2-3	-	-	TGTGCCAGCAGCTTAGGGCAGGCAGGTCGCGATACGCAGTATTTT	CASSLGQAGRDTQYF
TRBV9	TRBJ2-3	-	-	TGTGCCAGCAGGCCCCGGGACATTGGGACTCCAGATACGCAGTATTTT	CASRPRDIGTPDTQYF
TRBV5-1	TRBJ1-6	-	TRBD1	TGCGCCAGCAGCTTGACAGGGGGCAGATATAATTCACCCCTCCACTTT	CASSLTGGRYNSPLHF
TRBV10-3	TRBJ1-1	-	-	TGTGCCATCAAGGAACAGGGACCTGAAGCTTTCTTT	CAIKEQGPEAFF
TRBV5-1	TRBJ2-1	-	-	TGCGCCAGCAGCTTGGCGTTCGGTGGCAGGGAAACCTACAATGAGCAGTTCTTC	CASSLAFGGRETYNEQFF
TRBV28	TRBJ1-2	-	-	TGTGCCAGCAGTTTTCAGGGGTTTCAGGGCTACACCTTC	CASSFQGFQGYTF
TRBV18	TRBJ2-1	-	TRBD2	TGTGCCAGCTCACCTACCTTGGGACTAGCGGGAGGCGATGAGCAGTTCTTC	CASSPTLGLAGGDEQFF
TRBV2	TRBJ1-1	-	-	TGTGCCAGCAGTGGGGAACCCAGGGTAAGGGCTGAAGCTTTCTTT	CASSGEPRVRAEAFF
TRBV11-2	TRBJ2-3	once	-	TGTGCCAGCAGCTTAGTGAGCCCAGATACGCAGTATTTT	CASSLVSPDTQYF
TRBV28	TRBJ2-2	-	-	TGTGCCAGCAGTGTCCTCGGGGAGCTGTTTTTT	CASSVLGELFF
TRBV29-1	TRBJ2-3	-	-	TGCAGCGTTGTAAGGGTCGGAGATACGCAGTATTTT	CSVVRVGDTQYF
TRBV21-1	TRBJ2-7	-	-	TGTGCCAGCATCAAGGACAGGGGGCCCTACGAGCAGTACTTC	CASIKDRGPYEQYF
TRBV28	TRBJ2-2	few	-	TGTGCCAGCAGTTTGCACAACACCGGGGAGCTGTTTTTT	CASSLHNTGELFF
TRBV5-1	TRBJ2-7	-	-	TGCGCCAGCAGCTTGCAGGGTGGCTACGAGCAGTACTTC	CASSLQGGYEQYF
TRBV29-1	TRBJ2-3	-	-	TGCAGCGTTGCGGTCACAGATACGCAGTATTTT	CSVAVTDTQYF
TRBV28	TRBJ2-3	once	-	TGTGCCAGCAGAACCGGGGGCGGCACAGATACGCAGTATTTT	CASRTGGGTDTQYF
TRBV12-5	TRBJ1-2	-	-	TGTGCTAGTGGTTCGTCAGCGGCTGGGGACTATGGCTACACCTTC	CASGSSAAGDYGYTF
TRBV27	TRBJ2-7	-	TRBD2	TGTGCCAGCACTCCCGGGAGGTCCTACGAGCAGTACTTC	CASTPGRSYEQYF
TRBV28	TRBJ1-1	-	-	TGTGCCAGCAGATCCGGGACTAGGCATGGTGAAGCTTTCTTT	CASRSGTRHGEAFF
TRBV7-9	TRBJ1-2	-	-	TGTGCCAGCAGTCAACGGCAGGTCGATGGCTACACCTTC	CASSQRQVDGYTF
TRBV5-1	TRBJ2-1	-	TRBD1	TGCGCCAGCAGCCCGGACAGGGGTCACTACAATGAGCAGTTCTTC	CASSPDRGHYNEQFF
TRBV5-8	TRBJ2-2	once	TRBD1	TGTGCCAGCAGCTTGGTTCGAGGGACAGGGTCGGTCGGGGAGCTGTTTTTT	CASSLVRGTGSVGELFF
TRBV6-6	TRBJ2-1	-	TRBD1	TGTGCCAGCTCGCAGGGGGTGATTAACAATGAGCAGTTCTTC	CASSQGVINNEQFF
TRBV6-4	TRBJ1-2	-	-	TGTGCCAGCAGTGACTCGATGGGTCGGGGCTACACCTTC	CASSDSMGRGYTF
TRBV11-2	TRBJ2-7	-	-	TGTGCCAGCAGCTTAGGAAGCCGACCGGGACGGAGCTCCTACGAGCAGTACTTC	CASSLGSRPGRSSYEQYF
TRBV18	TRBJ1-4	-	TRBD1	TGTGCCAGCTCACCACGCCCAGGGGGCGGAGAAAAACTGTTTTTT	CASSPRPGGGEKLFF
TRBV7-3	TRBJ2-3	-	TRBD2	TGTGCCAGCAGCGTAACTAGCGGCGGAGGAGCAGATACGCAGTATTTT	CASSVTSGGGADTQYF
TRBV11-3	TRBJ2-7	-	-	TGTGCCAGCAGCCTGGACGGGGCCTACGAGCAGTACTTC	CASSLDGAYEQYF
TRBV14	TRBJ1-2	-	-	TGTGCCAGCAGCCAAGTTCGGGAGTCCTATGGCTACACCTTC	CASSQVRESYGYTF
TRBV7-2	TRBJ1-4	-	TRBD1	TGTGCCAGCAGCGTACGACAGGGTCCTGGTGAAAAACTGTTTTTT	CASSVRQGPGEKLFF
TRBV7-2	TRBJ1-5	few	-	TGTGCCAGCAGCCGGGGACTCAATCAGCCCCAGCATTTT	CASSRGLNQPQHF
TRBV29-1	TRBJ2-7	-	TRBD2	TGCAGCGTTAATAGCGGGAGCGCGGGCGAGCAGTACTTC	CSVNSGSAGEQYF
TRBV9	TRBJ2-2	-	-	TGTGCCAGCAGCGTAGCCGGATTGCGCACCGGGGAGCTGTTTTTT	CASSVAGLRTGELFF
TRBV9	TRBJ1-1	-	-	TGTGCCAGCAGCTCTTCGACCATGAACACTGAAGCTTTCTTT	CASSSSTMNTEAFF
TRBV10-1	TRBJ2-1	-	-	TGCGCCAGCGGCAGGGGCAATGAGCAGTTCTTC	CASGRGNEQFF
TRBV5-6	TRBJ2-3	-	TRBD1	TGTGCCAGCAGCTTCCGGACAGGAAACACAGATACGCAGTATTTT	CASSFRTGNTDTQYF
TRBV19	TRBJ1-2	-	TRBD1	TGTGCCAGTAGTATTACCGGGACAGGCCGATATGGCTACACCTTC	CASSITGTGRYGYTF
TRBV18	TRBJ2-7	once	-	TGTGCCAGCTCACCAGGGCAGGATCGTGACGAGCAGTACTTC	CASSPGQDRDEQYF
TRBV21-1	TRBJ2-1	-	-	TGTGCCAGCAGCCAAAGAGACGGGACCACCTACAATGAGCAGTTCTTC	CASSQRDGTTYNEQFF
TRBV7-9	TRBJ2-2	-	-	TGTGCCAGCAGCTGGACAGAGCCCGGGGAGCTGTTTTTT	CASSWTEPGELFF
TRBV5-6	TRBJ2-3	-	-	TGTGCCAGCAGCTTGGACGGGAGAGAAGATACGCAGTATTTT	CASSLDGREDTQYF
TRBV5-1	TRBJ1-5	-	-	TGCGCCAGCAGCCCCTACGGGATCAGCAATCAGCCCCAGCATTTT	CASSPYGISNQPQHF
TRBV28	TRBJ2-1	-	-	TGTGCCAGCAGTACTACTCCTTACAATGAGCAGTTCTTC	CASSTTPYNEQFF